The T cell receptor beta chain described here comes from a study of T cell repertoires in cytomegalovirus infection. Overall study: Public TCR beta signatures provided an indication of both CMV infection and a matching HLA type.

The length of the CDR3 is 13 residues. The ends were cut back, 6 bases at V and 5 bases at J, with 11 bases in the middle. Germline V CDR1 and CDR2: MNHEY, SMNVEV (reference sequence). Study findings and constraints: CMV-specific TCR beta clonotypes restricted by HLA-C dominated the ex vivo response. Based on cumulative public TCR beta family frequency, carriers of CMV plus the relevant HLA were identified.

TCRdb recomputed calls from the reads with MiXCR, one row per CDR3 protein. The sample holds approximately 1,000,000 distinct CDR3 sequences, 25% to 40% seen once. There are a few counts of this clonotype. The antigen remains undetermined. The V gene is TRBV27, the J gene TRBJ1-5, with D unresolved. This TCR derives from a human donor in good health (CMV status not recorded). Some clones in this sample may be carry-over from other donors' samples. The sequencing here drew on cultured CD8+ T cells from PBMCs, taken from culture after CMV antigen stimulation. The CDR3 nucleotides are TGTGCCAGCAGCTCACGGGGTCATCAGCCCCAGCATTTT. As protein: CASSSRGHQPQHF.